The 31 T cell receptor beta chains listed next were all sequenced from one sample in a study of CD8+ T cells in alopecia areata. RNA was isolated and reverse transcribed to cDNA, the sequencing template. Here immunoSEQ multiplex PCR was the method, and the copy in TCRdb shows in-frame clones only, minus some. The table lists roughly 100,000 clones, approximately 52% of them singletons, with 8.8% in the top ten. Specimen: CD4+ T cells sorted from blood. All receptors derive from a human donor in good health.

The V and J genes are TRBV29-1 and TRBJ2-1, with TRBD2 as a possible D gene (6 bases). Trimming took off 6 bases at V and 10 bases at J, with 16 bases between the two ends. From germline, CDR1 is SQVTM and CDR2 ANQGSEA. This CDR3 has 12 amino acids. DNA of the CDR3: TGCAGCGTACGGACTACCTGGATCGAGCAGTTCTTC. Translated, it gives CSVRTTWIEQFF.

J is TRBJ2-3 and V is TRBV11-2, with D perhaps TRBD1 (6 bases). The CDR3 runs 17 residues. The V gene's germline CDR1 is SGHAT and CDR2 FQNNGV. V shed 5 bases and J shed 0 bases, with 18 bases lying between them. In DNA form, the CDR3 reads TGTGCCAGCAGCCCATCCGACAGGTCCCCTAGCACAGATACGCAGTATTTT. This translates into CASSPSDRSPSTDTQYF.

This clone was observed a single time. The gene calls are TRBV5-1 and TRBJ2-5, with 10 bases aligning to TRBD2. The CDR3 covers 15 residues. V lost 0 bases, J lost 3 bases, and 2 bases stayed unmatched. Germline loops: CDR1 SGHRS, CDR2 YFSETQ. This CDR3 reads CASSLVLAGEETQYF. The CDR3 DNA reads TGCGCCAGCAGCTTGGTGCTAGCGGGGGAAGAGACCCAGTACTTC.

The CDR3 DNA reads as TGCAGCGTTGAAGTGCAGGGAAAGTACACTGAAGCTTTCTTT. This sequence encodes CSVEVQGKYTEAFF. The chain carries TRBV29-1 and TRBJ1-1; weak D call: TRBD1 (5 bases). Germline values: CDR1 SQVTM, CDR2 ANQGSEA. V lost 1 base and J 3 bases, leaving 12 bases between the germline ends. This CDR3 is built from 14 residues. The full variable domain, in which reference TRBV29-1 and TRBJ1-1 provide the parts outside the CDR3, is SAVISQKPSRDICQRGTSLTIQCQVDSQVTMMFWYRQQPGQSLTLIATANQGSEATYESGFVIDKFPISRPNLTFSTLTVSNMSPEDSSIYLCSVEVQGKYTEAFFGQGTRLTVV.

V usage is TRBV2 and J usage is TRBJ2-5; TRBD1 matches 7 bases. Unmatched junction bases numbered 8, after V lost 3 bases and J lost 4 bases. The CDR3 contains 15 residues. Germline V lookup: CDR1 SNHLY, CDR2 FYNNEI. DNA for the CDR3: TGTGCCAGCAGTGACCAGGGGGTCTTTGGAGAGACCCAGTACTTC. Its protein product is CASSDQGVFGETQYF.

The V call is TRBV29-1, the J call TRBJ1-1; the match to TRBD1 covers 9 bases. The V gene end was trimmed by 1 base and the J gene end by 3 bases; junction bases not matched to a gene: 9. This CDR3 is 16 amino acids long. Germline CDR1 is SQVTM and CDR2 is ANQGSEA. CDR3 in amino acids: CSVEGPYRGQDTEAFF. The CDR3 region has the DNA TGCAGCGTTGAAGGACCATACAGGGGGCAGGACACTGAAGCTTTCTTT. The full variable domain, its missing parts supplied by reference TRBV29-1 and TRBJ1-1, is SAVISQKPSRDICQRGTSLTIQCQVDSQVTMMFWYRQQPGQSLTLIATANQGSEATYESGFVIDKFPISRPNLTFSTLTVSNMSPEDSSIYLCSVEGPYRGQDTEAFFGQGTRLTVV.

Only a few counts were recorded for this clone. DNA of the CDR3: TGTGCCAGCAGTATACCCGGCGGGGGGACTGGTAACACTGAAGCTTTCTTT. Protein sequence: CASSIPGGGTGNTEAFF. This sequence joins TRBV25-1 and TRBJ1-1, with a possible D match to TRBD1 (5 bases). This CDR3 has 17 amino acids. Trimming pared 5 bases from V and 2 bases from J, leaving 21 bases between. CDR1 and CDR2 (germline): MGHDK, SYGVNS.

The chain is built from TRBV29-1 and TRBJ2-3, with 7 positions matching TRBD2. CDR1 and CDR2 from the germline V gene are SQVTM and ANQGSEA. V lost 4 bases to trimming and J lost 2 bases; unmatched junction nucleotides: 12. This CDR3 has 16 amino acids. CDR3 coding DNA: TGCAGCGTTGCCTACGGGACTACCCTATTCACAGATACGCAGTATTTT. Translation: CSVAYGTTLFTDTQYF.

The CDR3 region has the DNA TGTGCCAGCAGCACGGGACTAGCTCTGAACGAGCAGTACTTC. Translated: CASSTGLALNEQYF. The chain recombines TRBV7-9 with TRBJ2-7; 9 bases align to TRBD2. Trimming at V came to 5 bases and at J to 5 bases, leaving 7 bases not matched to a gene. Germline V lookup: CDR1 SEHNR, CDR2 FQNEAQ (reference sequence). The CDR3 runs 14 residues. The full variable domain, rest sourced from reference TRBV7-9 and TRBJ2-7, is DTGVSQNPRHKITKRGQNVTFRCDPISEHNRLYWYRQTLGQGPEFLTYFQNEAQLEKSRLLSDRFSAERPKGSFSTLEIQRTEQGDSAMYLCASSTGLALNEQYFGPGTRLTVT.

V is TRBV29-1 and J is TRBJ2-7; D possibly uses TRBD1 or TRBD2 (5 bases each). The CDR3 spans 17 residues. Trimming took off 2 bases at V and 2 bases at J, with 22 bases between the two ends. Germline V gene data show CDR1 as SQVTM and CDR2 as ANQGSEA. The CDR3 coding sequence is TGCAGCGTTGAATCACGGGGTAGAGGGGACGGCCCCTACGAGCAGTACTTC. Its translation: CSVESRGRGDGPYEQYF.

In its sample, this clone was seen a few times. This specimen includes other DNA sequences encoding the same CDR3. This sequence joins TRBV30 and TRBJ1-5, with D uncertain. Looked up from germline, CDR1 is GTSNPN and CDR2 is SVGIG (reference sequence). V was cut by 0 bases and J by 4 bases, with 7 bases left in between. There are 13 residues in the CDR3. CDR3 amino acids: CAWSVGFNQPQHF. In DNA form, the CDR3 reads TGTGCCTGGAGTGTCGGATTTAATCAGCCCCAGCATTTT.

The CDR3 spells CASSLTGQGNTGELFF. CDR3 sequence (DNA): TGTGCCAGCAGCTTGACAGGACAGGGCAACACCGGGGAGCTGTTTTTT. The chain has TRBV7-2 and TRBJ2-2, with 8 bases that match TRBD1. The V gene's germline CDR1 is SGHTA and CDR2 FQGNSA. The CDR3 consists of 16 residues. V lost 3 bases to trimming and J lost 2 bases; unmatched junction nucleotides: 5.

This clone was detected only once. The rearrangement uses TRBV15 and TRBJ2-7, with D perhaps given as TRBD1 or TRBD2 (5 bases each). Per germline, CDR1 LNHNV and CDR2 YYDKDF (reference sequence). This CDR3 has 15 residues. V shed 3 bases and J shed 6 bases, with 18 bases lying between them. CDR3 DNA: TGTGCCACCAGCAGGGATTGGGAGAGGGGTACCGAGCAGTACTTC. This sequence encodes CATSRDWERGTEQYF.

This sequence joins TRBV2 and TRBJ1-2; 8 nucleotides align to TRBD1. The germline CDR1 and CDR2 sequences are SNHLY and FYNNEI. This CDR3 spans 13 amino acids. V gave up 3 bases and J gave up 10 bases; unmatched junction bases: 7. The CDR3 spells CASSDSGTGIYTF. In DNA, the CDR3 is TGTGCCAGCAGTGATTCCGGGACAGGTATCTACACCTTC.

This chain links TRBV7-3 with TRBJ1-1; D not certain. Germline CDR1 SGHTA, CDR2 FQGTGA. The CDR3 is 13 residues long. Trimming took 2 bases from V and 0 from J, leaving 4 bases between them. CDR3 in DNA: TGTGCCAGCAGCTTATCGGTGAACACTGAAGCTTTCTTT. Translating gives CASSLSVNTEAFF.

J is TRBJ2-1 and V is TRBV7-8, with 10 bases lining up with TRBD1. The V gene's germline CDR1 is SGHVS and CDR2 FQNEAQ. V lost 4 bases, J lost 1 base, and 1 base stayed unmatched. The CDR3 contains 15 residues. CDR3 sequence reads: CASSWDRGSYNEQFF. In nucleotides, the CDR3 is TGTGCCAGCAGCTGGGACAGGGGTTCCTACAATGAGCAGTTCTTC.

The genes are TRBV5-4 and TRBJ2-2; the match to TRBD1 covers 7 bases. The trim removed 4 bases at V and 5 bases at J, leaving 2 bases unmatched. Germline CDR1 SGHNT, CDR2 YYREEE (reference sequence). The CDR3 extends over 13 amino acids. The CDR3 here is CASSPGQTGELFF. DNA of the CDR3: TGTGCCAGCAGCCCGGGACAGACCGGGGAGCTGTTTTTT.

The chain links TRBV10-3 to TRBJ2-1; 10 bases are shared with TRBD1. Losses at the gene ends were 6 bases for V and 8 bases for J; bases not matched to a gene: 7. Per germline, CDR1 ENHRY and CDR2 SYGVKD. The CDR3 has 14 amino acids. The CDR3 coding sequence is TGTGCCATCAGCTGGACAGGGGGTACGGATGAGCAGTTCTTC. Its translation: CAISWTGGTDEQFF.

The chain uses TRBV6-5 and TRBJ2-2; D gene unclear. Trimming stripped 2 bases from V and 6 bases from J, with 13 bases between. Germline V gene data show CDR1 as MNHEY and CDR2 as SVGAGI. The CDR3 has 15 amino acids. The CDR3 region has the DNA TGTGCCAGCAGTTACCATACCGATGGGTCCGGGGAGCTGTTTTTT. Protein: CASSYHTDGSGELFF.

This clone has just a few counts. Other DNA sequences in the same sample also yield this CDR3. The V gene is TRBV28, the J gene TRBJ2-7; TRBD1 or TRBD2 may be the D gene (5 bases each). The CDR3 has 12 residues. Trimming took 3 bases from V and 3 from J, leaving 6 bases between them. CDR1 and CDR2 from the germline V gene are MDHEN and SYDVKM. Here the CDR3 reads CASSLGRYEQYF. CDR3 bases: TGTGCCAGCAGTTTGGGACGCTACGAGCAGTACTTC.

The chain combines TRBV9 with TRBJ2-3; the D gene is possibly TRBD2 (5 bases). CDR1 and CDR2 (germline): SGDLS, YYNGEE. V was shortened by 3 bases and J by 6 bases, with 8 bases between the two germline ends. The CDR3 contains 12 residues. In DNA form, the CDR3 reads TGTGCCAGCAGCGCGGGAAAGGATACGCAGTATTTT. It specifies CASSAGKDTQYF.

The V call is TRBV29-1, the J call TRBJ2-7; a weak D match, TRBD1 (6 bases). The germline V gene encodes CDR1 SQVTM and CDR2 ANQGSEA. V lost 6 bases, J lost 5 bases, and 11 bases lay in between. The CDR3 is 11 residues long. CDR3 nucleotide sequence: TGCAGCGTCGGGGACATTCACGAGCAGTACTTC. Its protein product is CSVGDIHEQYF.

There are a few counts of this clone. V and J are TRBV29-1 and TRBJ1-3; D is possibly TRBD1 (5 bases). V shed 6 bases and J shed 2 bases, with 11 bases lying between them. The germline gives CDR1 SQVTM, CDR2 ANQGSEA. The CDR3 runs 13 residues. The CDR3 DNA sequence: TGCAGCGTCTCAGACAGAACTGGAAACACCATATATTTT. Protein: CSVSDRTGNTIYF.

The chain combines TRBV6-5 with TRBJ1-5; no definite D call. From germline, CDR1 is MNHEY and CDR2 SVGAGI. V lost 3 bases to trimming and J lost 7 bases, with 10 bases between them. This CDR3 is 13 amino acids long. The CDR3 loop is CASSYQRAQPQHF. The CDR3 DNA is TGTGCCAGCAGTTATCAAAGGGCACAGCCCCAGCATTTT.

The V and J genes are TRBV29-1 and TRBJ1-2, with unresolved D. CDR1 and CDR2 (germline): SQVTM, ANQGSEA. Trimming took 6 bases from V and 2 from J, leaving 13 bases between them. The CDR3 is 13 amino acids. The CDR3 spells CSVHGLPNYGYTF. The CDR3 nucleotides read TGCAGCGTACACGGCCTCCCCAACTATGGCTACACCTTC.

V is TRBV29-1 and J is TRBJ2-3; 9 nucleotides agree with TRBD1. Germline V gene data show CDR1 as SQVTM and CDR2 as ANQGSEA. J lost 1 base, V lost 5 bases, and 7 bases had no gene match. The CDR3 has 15 residues. The CDR3 here is CSVSSRTGGTDTQYF. CDR3 DNA sequence: TGCAGCGTTTCGAGTAGGACAGGGGGCACAGATACGCAGTATTTT.

This clone was counted a few times. V gene TRBV5-1 combines with J gene TRBJ2-3; 8 bases line up with TRBD2. This CDR3 comprises 16 residues. Germline V gene data show CDR1 as SGHRS and CDR2 as YFSETQ. V gave up 4 bases and J gave up 3 bases; unmatched junction bases: 10. The chain's CDR3 is CASSRGLVQKTDTQYF. Here the CDR3 DNA reads TGCGCCAGCAGCAGGGGACTAGTTCAAAAGACAGATACGCAGTATTTT.

This clone was seen a handful of times. In the same sample, other DNA sequences code for this CDR3. This chain links TRBV4-2 with TRBJ1-4; perhaps TRBD1 as D (6 bases). CDR1 and CDR2 from the germline V gene are LGHNA and YNFKEQ. V was cut by 4 bases and J by 2 bases, with 17 bases left in between. The CDR3 runs 17 residues. In nucleotides, the CDR3 is TGTGCCAGCAGCCCCAGGGGCCAGGGGACGACTAATGAAAAACTGTTTTTT. Its protein product is CASSPRGQGTTNEKLFF.

Comments on this clone: Within the sample, other DNA sequences also encode this same CDR3. The V and J genes are TRBV7-9 and TRBJ2-3, with 7 nucleotides matching TRBD1. The junction had 3 bases not matched to a gene; V was cut back by 5 bases and J by 1 base. Per germline, CDR1 SEHNR and CDR2 FQNEAQ (reference sequence). The CDR3 loop spans 14 amino acids. CDR3: CASSPGQGTDTQYF. The CDR3, as DNA: TGTGCCAGCAGCCCCGGACAGGGCACAGATACGCAGTATTTT.

Remarks on this clone: This sample includes further DNA sequences coding for the same CDR3. The chain uses TRBV2 and TRBJ2-3, with D uncertain. V gave up 6 bases and J gave up 6 bases, with 7 bases separating them. The CDR3 runs to 11 residues. Germline V gene lookup returns CDR1 SNHLY and CDR2 FYNNEI. The CDR3 loop is CASSLGDTQYF. The CDR3 nucleotides are TGTGCCAGCAGCCTCGGGGATACGCAGTATTTT. The whole variable domain, remainder taken from reference TRBV2 and TRBJ2-3, is EPEVTQTPSHQVTQMGQEVILRCVPISNHLYFYWYRQILGQKVEFLVSFYNNEISEKSEIFDDQFSVERPDGSNFTLKIRSTKLEDSAMYFCASSLGDTQYFGPGTRLTVL.

The chain is built from TRBV29-1 and TRBJ1-1; D gene unclear. Germline loops: CDR1 SQVTM, CDR2 ANQGSEA. Trimming shortened V by 4 bases and J by 9 bases, and 12 bases separated the two germline ends. The length of the CDR3 is 11 residues. The chain's CDR3 is CSVVQQPKAFF. DNA for the CDR3: TGCAGCGTTGTACAGCAGCCCAAAGCTTTCTTT.